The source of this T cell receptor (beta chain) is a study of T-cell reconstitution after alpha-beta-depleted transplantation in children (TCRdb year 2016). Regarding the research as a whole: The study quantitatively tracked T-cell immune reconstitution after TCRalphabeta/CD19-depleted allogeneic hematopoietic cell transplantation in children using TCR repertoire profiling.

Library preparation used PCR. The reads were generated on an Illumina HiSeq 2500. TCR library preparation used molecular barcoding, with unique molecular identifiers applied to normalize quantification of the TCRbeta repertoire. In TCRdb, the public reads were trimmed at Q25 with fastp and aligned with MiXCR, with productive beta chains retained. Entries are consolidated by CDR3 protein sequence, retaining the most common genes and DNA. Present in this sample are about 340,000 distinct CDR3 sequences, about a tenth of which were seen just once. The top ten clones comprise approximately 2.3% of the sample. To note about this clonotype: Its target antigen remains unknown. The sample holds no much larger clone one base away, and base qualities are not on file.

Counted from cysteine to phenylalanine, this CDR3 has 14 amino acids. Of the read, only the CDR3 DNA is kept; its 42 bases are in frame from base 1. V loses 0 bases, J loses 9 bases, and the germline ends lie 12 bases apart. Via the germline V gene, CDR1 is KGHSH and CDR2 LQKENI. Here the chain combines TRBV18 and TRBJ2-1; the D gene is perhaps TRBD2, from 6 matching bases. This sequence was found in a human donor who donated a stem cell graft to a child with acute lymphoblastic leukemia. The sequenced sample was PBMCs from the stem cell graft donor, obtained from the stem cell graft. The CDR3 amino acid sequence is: CASSPPADSGEQFF. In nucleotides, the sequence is TGTGCCAGCTCACCACCCGCAGATAGCGGTGAGCAGTTCTTC.